This T cell receptor (beta chain) was sequenced for a study of blood T cells in healthy people across ages. The sample, about 10 milliliters of peripheral blood, was drawn from each donor. The authors ran a second PCR of about 7 to 11 cycles using a sample-barcoded 5' primer and a J-beta primer mix. Every cDNA molecule bore a tag from a template-switch adaptor containing 12 random nucleotides. TCRdb called the 5' RACE reads again in MiXCR, with one record for every CDR3 protein. The sample holds 550,000 to 600,000 distinct CDR3 sequences, 47% seen once. Note on this clonotype: Its antigen is unidentified. Sequence at one end of the junction differs from germline and may be a read error.

This CDR3 has 14 amino acids. The germline V gene encodes CDR1 SGHVS and CDR2 FQNEAQ. Study-wide results and limits: Relative to aged donors, long-lived donors carried more naive CD4+ cells and displayed higher diversity. With unsorted PBMCs, a conclusive comparison of naive versus antigen-experienced cells was not possible.

The sequence was collected from a man at least 80 years old in good health. The chain uses TRBV7-8 and TRBJ1-4; D call uncertain. The specimen was blood. This CDR3 is CASSFLATNEKLFF. CDR3 nucleotides: TGTGCCAGCAGCTTTCTGGCAACAAATGAAAAACTGTTTTTT. Drawing the rest from reference TRBV7-8 and TRBJ1-4, the complete variable domain is GAGVSQSPRYKVAKRGQDVALRCDPISGHVSLFWYQQALGQGPEFLTYFQNEAQLDKSGLPSDRFFAERPEGSVSTLKIQRTQQEDSAVYLCASSFLATNEKLFFGSGTQLSVL.